These 18 T cell receptor beta chains came from one sample sequenced in a study of T cell responses to AZD1222 COVID-19 vaccine. TCRdb's copy holds only in-frame clones and misses some; the assay was immunoSEQ multiplex PCR. The sample holds 110,000 to 150,000 clones, approximately 86% seen once. The material sequenced was peripheral blood, taken on day 0 of AZD1222 vaccination. The receptors come from an adult in good health.

The chain joins TRBV28 to TRBJ2-7; D possibly corresponds to TRBD1 (6 bases). Germline V gene data show CDR1 as MDHEN and CDR2 as SYDVKM. The V and J ends lost 3 bases and 4 bases respectively, with 10 bases between them. CDR3 length: 13 amino acids. CDR3 residues: CASSLWDTYEQYF. CDR3 coding DNA: TGTGCCAGCAGTTTGTGGGACACTTACGAGCAGTACTTC.

This clone was found once. The chain recombines TRBV9 with TRBJ1-2, with 9 bases aligning to TRBD1. V dropped 0 bases and J dropped 0; count of bases not matched to a gene: 6. The length of the CDR3 is 17 residues. Per germline, CDR1 SGDLS and CDR2 YYNGEE. The CDR3 DNA sequence: TGTGCCAGCAGCGTAGGTTACAGGGGGCTTTCTAACTATGGCTACACCTTC. Translated, it gives CASSVGYRGLSNYGYTF.

V and J are TRBV3-1 (or the pseudogene TRBV3-2) and TRBJ2-2; 8 bases agree with TRBD2. This CDR3 is built from 17 residues. In germline, CDR1 is LGHDT, CDR2 YNNKEL (reference sequence). With V trimmed by 3 bases and J by 3 bases, 9 bases remained unmatched. CDR3 region: CASSHRGGVQHTGELFF. DNA of the CDR3: TGTGCCAGCAGCCATCGGGGGGGAGTACAGCACACCGGGGAGCTGTTTTTT.

This clone occurred a few times. The rearrangement links TRBV7-9 to TRBJ2-1, with 7 bases matching TRBD2. The CDR3 is 15 residues long. V trimming: 3 bases; J trimming: 0 bases; junction bases outside the gene matches: 2. CDR1 is SEHNR and CDR2 is FQNEAQ in the germline V gene (reference sequence). In nucleotides, the CDR3 is TGTGCCAGCAGCTTCTGGACTAGCTCCTACAATGAGCAGTTCTTC. As protein: CASSFWTSSYNEQFF.

The chain joins TRBV15 to TRBJ1-1; 8 nucleotides match TRBD1. Germline-derived CDR1 and CDR2 are LNHNV and YYDKDF (reference sequence). The trim removed 5 bases at V and 2 bases at J, leaving 7 bases unmatched. CDR3 length: 15 residues. The CDR3 reads CATSGRGRGNTEAFF. In DNA, the CDR3 is TGTGCCACCAGCGGCAGGGGGCGCGGAAACACTGAAGCTTTCTTT.

The chain is built from TRBV27 and TRBJ1-5; TRBD1 might be the D (5 bases). In germline, CDR1 is MNHEY, CDR2 SMNVEV (reference sequence). CDR3 length equals 15 residues. V dropped 6 bases and J dropped 2 bases, with 14 bases sitting between them. CDR3 protein: CASSSDSRGNQPQHF. The CDR3 region has the DNA TGTGCCAGCAGCTCCGACTCCAGGGGCAATCAGCCCCAGCATTTT.

The chain uses TRBV28 and TRBJ1-5; 9 nucleotides align to TRBD1. This CDR3 has 15 residues. CDR1 and CDR2 (germline): MDHEN, SYDVKM. Trimming at V came to 7 bases and at J to 0 bases, leaving 4 bases not matched to a gene. CDR3 sequence: CASNSGQGSNQPQHF. CDR3 nucleotides: TGTGCCAGCAATTCGGGACAGGGTAGCAATCAGCCCCAGCATTTT.

The chain joins TRBV6-5 to TRBJ1-3, with D unresolved. Per the germline V gene, CDR1 is MNHEY and CDR2 is SVGAGI. CDR3 size: 13 residues. V lost 5 bases and J lost 0, with 5 bases in between. CDR3 protein: CASSQSSGNTIYF. DNA of the CDR3: TGTGCCAGCAGTCAGAGCTCTGGAAACACCATATATTTT.

The chain's CDR3 is CASSLEGTPNSPLHF. The CDR3 bases are TGCGCCAGCAGCTTGGAGGGGACACCGAATTCACCCCTCCACTTT. V and J are TRBV5-1 and TRBJ1-6, with D tentatively TRBD1 (6 bases). Trimming left V 0 bases short and J 7 bases short, with 11 bases between. The CDR3 sequence is 15 residues long. Germline V gives CDR1 SGHRS, CDR2 YFSETQ.

The rearrangement links TRBV7-3 to TRBJ1-6; D is perhaps TRBD1 (5 bases). V gave up 8 bases and J gave up 5 bases, with 16 bases separating them. This CDR3 has 15 residues. Looked up from germline, CDR1 is SGHTA and CDR2 is FQGTGA. The CDR3 sequence: CASALQGSDNSPLHF. CDR3 nucleotide sequence: TGTGCCAGCGCATTGCAGGGTTCGGATAATTCACCCCTCCACTTT.

The chain carries TRBV6-5 and TRBJ2-1; D unresolved. The CDR3 runs to 13 residues. The V gene's germline CDR1 is MNHEY and CDR2 SVGAGI. Trimming took 5 bases from V and 4 from J, leaving 9 bases between them. CDR3 sequence (DNA): TGTGCCAGCAGTCCCGGGCCTTACAATGAGCAGTTCTTC. Its translation: CASSPGPYNEQFF.

This chain joins TRBV7-8 and TRBJ1-1; D unresolved. This CDR3 has 16 residues. The V gene lost 0 bases and the J gene lost 1 base, with 12 bases spanning the gap. Germline CDR1 reads SGHVS; CDR2 reads FQNEAQ. CDR3 residues: CASSLAGGEKNTEAFF. The CDR3 DNA reads as TGTGCCAGCAGCTTAGCCGGTGGGGAGAAGAACACTGAAGCTTTCTTT.

CDR3 coding DNA: TGTGCCATCAGTGACGGGCAGCAGGGTGGAAACACCATATATTTT. It specifies CAISDGQQGGNTIYF. The chain has TRBV10-3 and TRBJ1-3; D might be TRBD1 (5 bases). Germline V lookup: CDR1 ENHRY, CDR2 SYGVKD. V was trimmed by 3 bases and J by 3 bases, leaving 12 bases between them. This CDR3 region has 15 residues.

In this sample, this clone turned up once. The rearrangement uses TRBV5-6 and TRBJ1-2; no clear D gene. The ends were cut back, 0 bases at V and 8 bases at J, with 5 bases in the middle. Germline assignment: CDR1 SGHDT and CDR2 YYEEEE. The length of the CDR3 is 11 residues. CDR3 region: CASSLVGGYTF. The CDR3 DNA reads TGTGCCAGCAGCTTGGTGGGGGGCTACACCTTC.

The V gene is TRBV27, the J gene TRBJ2-1; the D gene is possibly TRBD2 (5 bases). This CDR3 region has 16 residues. The V and J ends lost 3 bases and 4 bases respectively, with 16 bases between them. CDR1 is MNHEY, CDR2 SMNVEV, per germline (reference sequence). The CDR3 region has the DNA TGTGCCAGCAGTTTGTGGGGAGCCTGGGAGTACAATGAGCAGTTCTTC. Its translation: CASSLWGAWEYNEQFF.

The V gene is TRBV30, the J gene TRBJ2-7, with 10 bases aligning to TRBD1. The J segment lost 6 bases and the V segment lost 3 bases, leaving 8 bases of the junction unmatched. This CDR3 comprises 14 residues. From germline, CDR1 is GTSNPN and CDR2 SVGIG (reference sequence). The CDR3 DNA reads TGTGCCTGGAGCAATGGACAGGGGGTTAGCGAGCAGTACTTC. It yields the protein CAWSNGQGVSEQYF.

The CDR3 nucleotides read TGTGCCAGCAGCGTAGCTACTTCAACTGGCGGGAGCTCCTACGAGCAGTACTTC. This encodes CASSVATSTGGSSYEQYF. This chain uses TRBV9 with TRBJ2-7; 7 nucleotides agree with TRBD2. The junction had 12 bases not matched to a gene; V was cut back by 0 bases and J by 0 bases. The germline V gene has CDR1 SGDLS and CDR2 YYNGEE. The CDR3 totals 18 residues.

V gene TRBV5-6 combines with J gene TRBJ1-1; D is uncertain. Germline CDR1 and CDR2: SGHDT and YYEEEE. CDR3 length: 13 amino acids. V gave up 4 bases and J gave up 5 bases, with 12 bases separating them. The CDR3 region has the DNA TGTGCCAGCAGCCCCGTGGACCTAACTGAAGCTTTCTTT. Protein product: CASSPVDLTEAFF.